The entry below gives a single T cell receptor (beta chain) sequence along with its context. The sample is drawn from a study of T cell changes during pregnancy in multiple sclerosis. This table comes from immunoSEQ multiplex PCR, and its TCRdb copy is limited to in-frame clones, with some not included. Found here are 69,000 or so clones, around 92% of them singletons; the top ten hold approximately 2.2%. Germline V lookup: CDR1 SGHRS, CDR2 YFSETQ. V shed 1 base and J shed 5 bases, with 12 bases lying between them. The CDR3 loop spans 14 amino acids. The gene calls are TRBV5-1 and TRBJ2-5; D might be TRBD2 (6 bases). The material was peripheral blood, obtained before pregnancy. This TCR was sampled from a female donor with multiple sclerosis, enrolled in a pregnancy study. CDR3 DNA sequence: TGCGCCAGCAGCTTGACTAGCCCCGAGGAGACCCAGTACTTC. Encoded protein: CASSLTSPEETQYF. Full variable domain (missing parts from reference TRBV5-1 and TRBJ2-5): KAGVTQTPRYLIKTRGQQVTLSCSPISGHRSVSWYQQTPGQGLQFLFEYFSETQRNKGNFPGRFSGRQFSNSRSEMNVSTLELGDSALYLCASSLTSPEETQYFGPGTRLLVL.